The 11 T cell receptor beta chains reported below all come from one sample, sequenced in a study of tumor-infiltrating lymphocytes in primary liver carcinoma. Using a constant-region primer together with ProtoScript II reverse transcriptase, TCR beta cDNA was made from 450 to 600 ng of total RNA. Libraries for TCR beta were built through three nested multiplex PCR rounds, which together made up a slightly modified ARM-PCR procedure. TRBV1-TRBV30 forward primers paired with a C-beta reverse primer were used in the first two PCR rounds, which ran about 11 cycles each. TCRdb redid the calling of the multiplex PCR reads with MiXCR, one entry per CDR3 protein. The sample holds over 100,000 distinct CDR3 sequences, around 70% seen once. Unsorted bulk tissue of roughly 20-31 mg yielded co-extracted RNA and DNA. Sample: tumor-adjacent normal liver tissue. The receptor source for this set is a woman aged 60-75 years with primary liver carcinoma and hepatitis B virus infection.

The sample holds a few counts of this clonotype. With a much larger clone just one base away, this may be a read error. J is TRBJ1-2 and V is TRBV6-6; no clear D. Germline V CDR1 and CDR2: MNHNY, SVGAGI (reference sequence). The CDR3 spans 14 residues. The CDR3 is CTSNGAGSNYGYTF. The CDR3 DNA is TGTACCAGCAATGGTGCAGGCTCTAACTATGGCTACACCTTC.

On this clonotype: Mismatch with germline at one junction end may stem from a read error. The chain employs TRBV11-2 and TRBJ2-3; unclear D gene. Per the germline V gene, CDR1 is SGHAT and CDR2 is FQNNGV. The CDR3 contains 17 residues. In DNA form, the CDR3 reads TGTGCCAGCAGCTTAGTACTCTTGGACCTGAACACAGATACCCAGTGTTTT. Its translation is CASSLVLLDLNTDTQCF.

The sample holds one count of this clonotype. One end of the junction does not line up with germline, which may come from a read error. The chain combines TRBV7-6 with TRBJ2-2; D is possibly TRBD1 or TRBD2 (5 bases each). CDR1 is SGHVS and CDR2 is FNYEAQ in the germline V gene. This CDR3 is 15 amino acids long. CDR3 residues: CASSLQGTNTGERFF. The CDR3, as DNA: TGTGCCAGCAGCTTACAGGGCACGAACACCGGGGAGCGGTTTTTT.

V usage is TRBV4-1 and J usage is TRBJ2-1; D might be TRBD1 (7 bases). This CDR3 region has 17 residues. CDR1 and CDR2 from the germline V gene are MGHRA and YSYEKL. Deletions cut 4 bases from V and 7 bases from J, with 23 bases between. The CDR3 is CASSLTEGAGVYNEQFF. The DNA for the CDR3 is TGCGCCAGCAGCCTCACGGAGGGGGCTGGGGTATATAATGAGCAGTTCTTC.

With regard to this clonotype: A much larger clone lies one base from this, so it may be a read error. The rearrangement uses TRBV6-5 and TRBJ2-7; D uncertain. The CDR3 sequence is 13 residues long. Germline loops: CDR1 MNHEY, CDR2 SVGAGI. The CDR3 is CVSSSTISYEQYF. As DNA, the CDR3 is TGTGTCAGCAGTTCGACGATCTCCTACGAGCAGTACTTC.

By frequency in the sample, this clonotype is medium-sized. The rearrangement joins TRBV11-1 to TRBJ2-4, with 10 bases lining up with TRBD1. The V and J ends lost 0 bases and 5 bases, in that order; junction bases with no gene match: 4. The CDR3 is 16 residues long. The germline gives CDR1 SGHAT, CDR2 FQDESV (reference sequence). CDR3 sequence reads: CASSLAGDRGQNIQYF. CDR3 sequence (DNA): TGTGCCAGCAGCTTAGCGGGGGACAGGGGACAAAACATTCAGTACTTC.

In the case of this clonotype: At one boundary the junction diverges from the germline segment, which might be a read error. V gene TRBV6-5 combines with J gene TRBJ2-7; TRBD1 agrees at 10 bases. The CDR3 covers 16 residues. CDR1 and CDR2 from the germline V gene are MNHEY and SVGAGI. CDR3 coding DNA: TGCGCCAGCAGTTACTCGGGACAGGGGATCCCCTACGACCAGTACTTC. Translated, it gives CASSYSGQGIPYDQYF.

V and J are TRBV5-4 and TRBJ2-1; D is uncertain. This CDR3 spans 13 amino acids. The V end lost 5 bases, the J end lost 5 bases, and 11 bases lay between the germline ends. The V gene's germline CDR1 is SGHNT and CDR2 YYREEE (reference sequence). This chain's CDR3 is CASRTTGNNEQFF. DNA of the CDR3: TGTGCCAGCAGGACGACTGGAAACAATGAGCAGTTCTTC.

This clonotype was counted at least ten times. The V gene is TRBV28, the J gene TRBJ2-1, with D hard to call. The CDR3 totals 11 residues. Per germline, CDR1 MDHEN and CDR2 SYDVKM. Trimming pared 3 bases from V and 9 bases from J, leaving 6 bases between. The CDR3 nucleotides are TGTGCCAGCAGTTTGAAGGGTGAGCAGTTCTTC. Residues: CASSLKGEQFF. The full variable domain, in which reference TRBV28 and TRBJ2-1 provide the parts outside the CDR3, is DVKVTQSSRYLVKRTGEKVFLECVQDMDHENMFWYRQDPGLGLRLIYFSYDVKMKEKGDIPEGYSVSREKKERFSLILESASTNQTSMYLCASSLKGEQFFGPGTRLTVL.

The chain employs TRBV6-1 and TRBJ2-7, with D tentatively TRBD1 (5 bases). The germline V gene encodes CDR1 MNHNS and CDR2 SASEGT. The CDR3 is 16 amino acids. CDR3: CVNSEEEARGSYEQYF. The CDR3 region has the DNA TGTGTCAACAGTGAAGAAGAGGCTAGGGGCTCCTACGAGCAGTACTTC.

The chain combines TRBV10-3 with TRBJ1-6, with D possibly TRBD1 on 5 matching bases. The CDR3 is made up of 16 amino acids. Germline loops: CDR1 ENHRY, CDR2 SYGVKD. The CDR3 here is CVLKRDGTGANSPLHF. CDR3 in DNA: TGTGTCCTCAAAAGGGACGGTACAGGCGCAAATTCACCCCTCCACTTT.